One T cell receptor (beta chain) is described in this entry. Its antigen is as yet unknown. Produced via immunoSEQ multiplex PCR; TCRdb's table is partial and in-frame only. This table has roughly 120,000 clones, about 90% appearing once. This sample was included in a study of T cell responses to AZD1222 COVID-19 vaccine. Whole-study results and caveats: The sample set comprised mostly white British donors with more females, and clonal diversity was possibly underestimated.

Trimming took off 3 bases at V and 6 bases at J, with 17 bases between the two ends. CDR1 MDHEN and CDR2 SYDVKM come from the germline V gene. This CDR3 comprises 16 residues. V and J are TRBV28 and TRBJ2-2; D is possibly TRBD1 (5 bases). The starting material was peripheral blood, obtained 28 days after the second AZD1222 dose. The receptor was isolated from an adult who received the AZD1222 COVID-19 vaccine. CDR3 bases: TGTGCCAGCAGTTTTGGGGCGTCTACCCCCCCCGGGGAGCTGTTTTTT. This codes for CASSFGASTPPGELFF.